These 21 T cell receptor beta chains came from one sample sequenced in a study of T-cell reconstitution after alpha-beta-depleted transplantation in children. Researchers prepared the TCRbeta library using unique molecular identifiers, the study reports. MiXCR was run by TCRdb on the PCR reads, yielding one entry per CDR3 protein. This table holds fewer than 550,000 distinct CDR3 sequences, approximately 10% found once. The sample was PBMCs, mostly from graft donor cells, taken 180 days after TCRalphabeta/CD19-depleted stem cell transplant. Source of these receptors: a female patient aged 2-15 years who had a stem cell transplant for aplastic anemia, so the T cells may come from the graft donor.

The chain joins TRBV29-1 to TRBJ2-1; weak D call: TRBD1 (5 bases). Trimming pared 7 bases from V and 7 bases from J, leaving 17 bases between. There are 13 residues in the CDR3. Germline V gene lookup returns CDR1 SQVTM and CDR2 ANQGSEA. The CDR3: CSGGPWGKNEQFF. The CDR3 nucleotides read TGCAGCGGGGGCCCGTGGGGAAAAAATGAGCAGTTCTTC.

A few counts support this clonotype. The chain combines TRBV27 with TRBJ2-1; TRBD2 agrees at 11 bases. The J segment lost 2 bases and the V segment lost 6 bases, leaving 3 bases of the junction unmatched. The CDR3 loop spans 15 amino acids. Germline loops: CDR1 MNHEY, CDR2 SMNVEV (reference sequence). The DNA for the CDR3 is TGTGCCAGCAGAACTAGCGGGAGTCCCTACAATGAGCAGTTCTTC. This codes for CASRTSGSPYNEQFF.

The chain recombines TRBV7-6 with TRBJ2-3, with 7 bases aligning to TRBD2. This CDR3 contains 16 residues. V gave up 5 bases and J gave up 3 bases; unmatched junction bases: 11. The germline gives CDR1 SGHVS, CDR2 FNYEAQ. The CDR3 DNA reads TGTGCCAGCAGCCCCCTGGCTGCGGGAGCTACAGATACGCAGTATTTT. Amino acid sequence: CASSPLAAGATDTQYF.

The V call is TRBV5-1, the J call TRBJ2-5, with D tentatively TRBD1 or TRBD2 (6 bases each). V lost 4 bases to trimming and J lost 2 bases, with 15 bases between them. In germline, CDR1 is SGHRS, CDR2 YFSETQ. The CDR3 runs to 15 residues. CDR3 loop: CASSAGTPVQETQYF. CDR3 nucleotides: TGCGCCAGCAGCGCGGGGACACCCGTTCAAGAGACCCAGTACTTC.

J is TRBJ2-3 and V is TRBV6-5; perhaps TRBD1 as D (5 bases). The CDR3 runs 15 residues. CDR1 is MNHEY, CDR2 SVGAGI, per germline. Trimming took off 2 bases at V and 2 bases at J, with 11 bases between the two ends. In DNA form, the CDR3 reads TGTGCCAGCAGTTACGTAGGGGATTTCACAGATACGCAGTATTTT. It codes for CASSYVGDFTDTQYF.

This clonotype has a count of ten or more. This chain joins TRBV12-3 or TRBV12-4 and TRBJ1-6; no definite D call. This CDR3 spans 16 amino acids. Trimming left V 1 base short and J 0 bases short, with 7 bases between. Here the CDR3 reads CASSLGRSSYNSPLHF. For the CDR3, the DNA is TGTGCCAGCAGTTTAGGTCGGAGCTCCTATAATTCACCCCTCCACTTT.

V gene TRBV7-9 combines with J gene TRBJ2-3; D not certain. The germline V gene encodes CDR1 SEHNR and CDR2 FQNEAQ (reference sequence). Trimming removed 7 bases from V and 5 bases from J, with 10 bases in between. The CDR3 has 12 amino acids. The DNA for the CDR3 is TGTGCCAGCATCACCTGGGGAGATACGCAGTATTTT. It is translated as CASITWGDTQYF.

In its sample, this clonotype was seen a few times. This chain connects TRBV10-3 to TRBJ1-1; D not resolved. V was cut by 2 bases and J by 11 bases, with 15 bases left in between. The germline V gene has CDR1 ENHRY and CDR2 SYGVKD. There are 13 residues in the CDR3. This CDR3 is CAISEHVVGNAFF. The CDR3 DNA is TGTGCCATCAGTGAGCATGTCGTAGGGAATGCTTTCTTT.

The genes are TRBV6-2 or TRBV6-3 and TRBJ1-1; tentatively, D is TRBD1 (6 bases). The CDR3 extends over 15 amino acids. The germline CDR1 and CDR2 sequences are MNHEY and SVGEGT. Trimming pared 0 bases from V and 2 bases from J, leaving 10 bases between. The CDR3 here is CASSYSRGANTEAFF. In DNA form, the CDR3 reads TGTGCCAGCAGTTACTCCAGGGGCGCAAACACTGAAGCTTTCTTT.

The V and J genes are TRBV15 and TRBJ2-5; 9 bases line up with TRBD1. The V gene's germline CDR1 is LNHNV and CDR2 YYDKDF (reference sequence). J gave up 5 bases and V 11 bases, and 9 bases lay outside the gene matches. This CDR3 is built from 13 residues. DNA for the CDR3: TGTGCCGCGGGGACAGGGTCGCGGGAGACCCAGTACTTC. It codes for CAAGTGSRETQYF.

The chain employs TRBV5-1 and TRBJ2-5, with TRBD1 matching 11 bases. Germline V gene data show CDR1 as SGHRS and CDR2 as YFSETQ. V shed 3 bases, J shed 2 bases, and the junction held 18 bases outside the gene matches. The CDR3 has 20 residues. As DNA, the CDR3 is TGCGCCAGCAGCTGCTCGGACAGGGGGCGAGGGTTGGTGGATCAAGAGACCCAGTACTTC. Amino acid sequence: CASSCSDRGRGLVDQETQYF.

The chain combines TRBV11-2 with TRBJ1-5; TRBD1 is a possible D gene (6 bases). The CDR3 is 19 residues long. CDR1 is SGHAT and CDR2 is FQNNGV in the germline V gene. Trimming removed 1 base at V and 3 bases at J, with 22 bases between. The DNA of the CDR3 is TGTGCCAGCAGCTTAGGTTCCCCCCCCATGGACAGATTCAATCAGCCCCAGCATTTT. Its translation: CASSLGSPPMDRFNQPQHF. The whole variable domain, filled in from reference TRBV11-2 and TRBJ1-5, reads EAGVAQSPRYKIIEKRQSVAFWCNPISGHATLYWYQQILGQGPKLLIQFQNNGVVDDSQLPKDRFSAERLKGVDSTLKIQPAKLEDSAVYLCASSLGSPPMDRFNQPQHFGDGTRLSIL.

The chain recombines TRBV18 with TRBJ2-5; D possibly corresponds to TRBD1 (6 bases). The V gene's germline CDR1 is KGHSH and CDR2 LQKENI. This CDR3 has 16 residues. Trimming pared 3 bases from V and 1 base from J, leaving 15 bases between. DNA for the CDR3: TGTGCCAGCTCACCGGACGTCACAGGGATCCAAGAGACCCAGTACTTC. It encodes CASSPDVTGIQETQYF.

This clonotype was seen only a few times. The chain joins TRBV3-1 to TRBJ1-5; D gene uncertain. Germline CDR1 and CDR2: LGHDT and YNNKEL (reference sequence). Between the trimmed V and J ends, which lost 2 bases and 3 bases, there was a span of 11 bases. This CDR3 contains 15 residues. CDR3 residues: CASSQNRNFNQPQHF. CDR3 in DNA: TGTGCCAGCAGCCAAAACCGAAACTTCAATCAGCCCCAGCATTTT. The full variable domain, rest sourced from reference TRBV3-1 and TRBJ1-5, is DTAVSQTPKYLVTQMGNDKSIKCEQNLGHDTMYWYKQDSKKFLKIMFSYNNKELIINETVPNRFSPKSPDKAHLNLHINSLELGDSAVYFCASSQNRNFNQPQHFGDGTRLSIL.

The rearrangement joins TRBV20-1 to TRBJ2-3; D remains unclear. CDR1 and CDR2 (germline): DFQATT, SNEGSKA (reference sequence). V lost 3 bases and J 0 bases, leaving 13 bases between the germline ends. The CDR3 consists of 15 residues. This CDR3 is CSASRRMTSTDTQYF. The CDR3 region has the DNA TGCAGTGCTAGCAGACGGATGACTAGCACAGATACGCAGTATTTT.

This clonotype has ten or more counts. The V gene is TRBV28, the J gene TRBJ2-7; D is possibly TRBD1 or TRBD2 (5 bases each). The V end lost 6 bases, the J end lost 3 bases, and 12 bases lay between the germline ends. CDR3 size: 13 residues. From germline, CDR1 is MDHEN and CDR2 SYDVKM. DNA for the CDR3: TGTGCCAGCAGAACCGGGACCTTCTACGAGCAGTACTTC. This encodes CASRTGTFYEQYF. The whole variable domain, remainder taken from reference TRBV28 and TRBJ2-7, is DVKVTQSSRYLVKRTGEKVFLECVQDMDHENMFWYRQDPGLGLRLIYFSYDVKMKEKGDIPEGYSVSREKKERFSLILESASTNQTSMYLCASRTGTFYEQYFGPGTRLTVT.

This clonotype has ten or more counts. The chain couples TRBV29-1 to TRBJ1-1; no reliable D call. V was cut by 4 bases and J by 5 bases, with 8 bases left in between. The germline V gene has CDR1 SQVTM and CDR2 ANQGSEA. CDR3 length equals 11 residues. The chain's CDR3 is CSVVSWTEAFF. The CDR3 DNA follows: TGCAGCGTTGTAAGCTGGACTGAAGCTTTCTTT.

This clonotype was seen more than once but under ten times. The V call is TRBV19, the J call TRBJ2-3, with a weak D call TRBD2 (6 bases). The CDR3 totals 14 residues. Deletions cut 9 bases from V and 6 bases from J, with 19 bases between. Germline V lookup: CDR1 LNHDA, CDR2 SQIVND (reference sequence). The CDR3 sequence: CASDQGGGVDTQYF. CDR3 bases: TGTGCCAGCGACCAGGGCGGCGGGGTGGATACGCAGTATTTT.

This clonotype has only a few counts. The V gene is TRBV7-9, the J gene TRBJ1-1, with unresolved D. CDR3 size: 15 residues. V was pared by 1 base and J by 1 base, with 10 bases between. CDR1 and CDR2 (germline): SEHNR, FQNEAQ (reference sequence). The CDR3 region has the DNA TGTGCCAGCAGCTTAGTTTCGTTGAAGAACACTGAAGCTTTCTTT. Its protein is CASSLVSLKNTEAFF.

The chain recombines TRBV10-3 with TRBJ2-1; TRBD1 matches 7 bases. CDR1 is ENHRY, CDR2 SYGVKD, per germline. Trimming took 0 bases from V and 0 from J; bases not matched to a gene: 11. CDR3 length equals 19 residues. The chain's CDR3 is CAISESRVKGANSYNEQFF. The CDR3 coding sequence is TGTGCCATCAGTGAGTCGAGGGTTAAGGGGGCAAACTCCTACAATGAGCAGTTCTTC.

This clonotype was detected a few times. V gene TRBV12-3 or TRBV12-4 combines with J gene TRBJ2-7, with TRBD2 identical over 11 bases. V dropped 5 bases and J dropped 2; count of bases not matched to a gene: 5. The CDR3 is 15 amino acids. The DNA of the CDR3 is TGTGCCAGCAGTCGAACTAGCGGGGGAACCTACGAGCAGTACGTC. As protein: CASSRTSGGTYEQYV.